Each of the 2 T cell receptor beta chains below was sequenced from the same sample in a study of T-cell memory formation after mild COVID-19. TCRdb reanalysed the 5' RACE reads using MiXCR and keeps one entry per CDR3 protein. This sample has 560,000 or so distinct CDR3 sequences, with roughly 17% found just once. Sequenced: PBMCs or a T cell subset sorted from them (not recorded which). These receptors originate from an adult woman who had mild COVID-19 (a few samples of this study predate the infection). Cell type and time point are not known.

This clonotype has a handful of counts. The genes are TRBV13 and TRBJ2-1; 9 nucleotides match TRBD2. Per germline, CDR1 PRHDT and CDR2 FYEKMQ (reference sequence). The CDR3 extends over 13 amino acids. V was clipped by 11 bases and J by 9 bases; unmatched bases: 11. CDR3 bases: TGTGCCGGCCGGCTAGCGGGGACTAGTGAGCAGTTCTTC. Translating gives CAGRLAGTSEQFF.

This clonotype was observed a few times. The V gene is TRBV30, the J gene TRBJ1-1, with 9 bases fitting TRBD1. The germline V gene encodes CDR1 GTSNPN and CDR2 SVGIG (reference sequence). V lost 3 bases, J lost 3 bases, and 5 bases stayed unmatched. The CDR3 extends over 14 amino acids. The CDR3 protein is CAWRPNRGHTEAFF. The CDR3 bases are TGTGCCTGGAGGCCGAACAGGGGGCACACTGAAGCTTTCTTT.